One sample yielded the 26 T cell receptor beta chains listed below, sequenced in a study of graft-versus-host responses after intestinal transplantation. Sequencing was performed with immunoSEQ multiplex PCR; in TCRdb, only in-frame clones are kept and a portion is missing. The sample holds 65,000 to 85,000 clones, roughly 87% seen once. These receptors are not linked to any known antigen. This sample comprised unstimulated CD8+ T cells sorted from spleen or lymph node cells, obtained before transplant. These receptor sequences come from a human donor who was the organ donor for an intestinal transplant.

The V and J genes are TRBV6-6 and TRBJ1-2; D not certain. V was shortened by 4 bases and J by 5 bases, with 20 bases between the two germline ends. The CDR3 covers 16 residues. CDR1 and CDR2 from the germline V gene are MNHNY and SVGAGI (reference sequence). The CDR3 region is CASSSPLDVTLYGYTF. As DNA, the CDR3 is TGTGCCAGCAGTTCTCCTTTGGATGTGACCCTTTATGGCTACACCTTC.

DNA for the CDR3: TGTGCCAGTAGTATTGGCGGTATTTACGAGCAGTACTTC. Its protein is CASSIGGIYEQYF. V is TRBV19 and J is TRBJ2-7; D call uncertain. The CDR3 totals 13 residues. Germline CDR1 reads LNHDA; CDR2 reads SQIVND (reference sequence). Trimming took 3 bases from V and 4 from J, leaving 10 bases between them.

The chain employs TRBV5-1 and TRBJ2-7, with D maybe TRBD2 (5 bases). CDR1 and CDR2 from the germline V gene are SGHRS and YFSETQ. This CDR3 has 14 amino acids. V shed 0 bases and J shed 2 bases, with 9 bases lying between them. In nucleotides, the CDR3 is TGCGCCAGCAGCTTGGTGGGGAGACCCTACGAGCAGTACTTC. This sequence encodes CASSLVGRPYEQYF.

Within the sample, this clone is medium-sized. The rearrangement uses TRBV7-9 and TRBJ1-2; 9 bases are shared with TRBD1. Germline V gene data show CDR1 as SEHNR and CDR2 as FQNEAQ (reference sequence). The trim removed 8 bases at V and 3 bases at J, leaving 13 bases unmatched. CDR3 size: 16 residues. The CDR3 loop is CASLRDRDLSHYGYTF. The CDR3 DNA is TGTGCCAGCTTGCGGGACAGGGATCTCTCTCACTATGGCTACACCTTC.

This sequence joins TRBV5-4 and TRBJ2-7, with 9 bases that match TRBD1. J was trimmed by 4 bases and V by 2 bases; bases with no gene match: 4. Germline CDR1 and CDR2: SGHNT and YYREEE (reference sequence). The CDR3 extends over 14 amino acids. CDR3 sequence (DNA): TGTGCCAGCAGCTTTACAGGGGGCACATACGAGCAGTACTTC. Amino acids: CASSFTGGTYEQYF.

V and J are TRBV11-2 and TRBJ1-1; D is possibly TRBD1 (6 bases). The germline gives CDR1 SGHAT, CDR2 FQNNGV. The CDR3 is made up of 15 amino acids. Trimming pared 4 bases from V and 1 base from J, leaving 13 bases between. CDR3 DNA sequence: TGTGCCAGCAGCTCACTAAAGACAGGGAACACTGAAGCTTTCTTT. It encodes CASSSLKTGNTEAFF.

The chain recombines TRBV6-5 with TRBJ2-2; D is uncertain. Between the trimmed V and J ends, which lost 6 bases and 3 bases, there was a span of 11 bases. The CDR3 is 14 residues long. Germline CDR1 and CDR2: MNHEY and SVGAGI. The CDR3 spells CASRPGIYTGELFF. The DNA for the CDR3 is TGTGCCAGCAGGCCCGGCATCTACACCGGGGAGCTGTTTTTT.

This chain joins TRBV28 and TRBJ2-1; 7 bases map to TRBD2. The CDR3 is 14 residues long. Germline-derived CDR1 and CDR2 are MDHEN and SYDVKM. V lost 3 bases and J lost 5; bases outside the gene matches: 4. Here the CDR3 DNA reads TGTGCCAGCAGTTTTTGGGGAGGGAACAATGAGCAGTTCTTC. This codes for CASSFWGGNNEQFF.

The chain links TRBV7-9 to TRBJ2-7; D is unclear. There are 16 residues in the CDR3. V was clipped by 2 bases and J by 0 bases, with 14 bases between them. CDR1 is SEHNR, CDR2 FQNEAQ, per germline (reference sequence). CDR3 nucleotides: TGTGCCAGCAGCTTATATCTCGGGTTGAGCTCCTACGAGCAGTACTTC. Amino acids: CASSLYLGLSSYEQYF.

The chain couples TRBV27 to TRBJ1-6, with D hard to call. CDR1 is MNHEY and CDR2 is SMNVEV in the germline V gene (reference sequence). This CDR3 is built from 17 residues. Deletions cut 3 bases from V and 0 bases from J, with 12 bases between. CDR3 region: CASSFVAAGSYNSPLHF. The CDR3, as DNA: TGTGCCAGCAGTTTCGTCGCTGCCGGCTCCTATAATTCACCCCTCCACTTT.

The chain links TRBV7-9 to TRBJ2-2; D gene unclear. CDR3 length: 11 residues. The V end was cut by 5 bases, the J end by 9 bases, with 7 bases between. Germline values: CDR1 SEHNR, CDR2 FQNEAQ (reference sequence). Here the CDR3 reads CASSPSRELFF. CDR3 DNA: TGTGCCAGCAGCCCGTCCAGGGAGCTGTTTTTT.

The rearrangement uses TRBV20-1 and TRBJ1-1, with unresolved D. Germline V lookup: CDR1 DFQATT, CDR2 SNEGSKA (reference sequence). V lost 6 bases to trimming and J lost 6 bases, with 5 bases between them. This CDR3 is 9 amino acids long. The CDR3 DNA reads TGCAGTGCGAGGGCTGAAGCTTTCTTT. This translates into CSARAEAFF.

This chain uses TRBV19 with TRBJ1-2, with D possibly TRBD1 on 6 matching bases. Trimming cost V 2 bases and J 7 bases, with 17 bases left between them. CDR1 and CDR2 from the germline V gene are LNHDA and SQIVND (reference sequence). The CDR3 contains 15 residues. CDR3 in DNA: TGTGCCAGTAGTATAACAGCGGGGCAGGGGACTGGCTACACCTTC. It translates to CASSITAGQGTGYTF. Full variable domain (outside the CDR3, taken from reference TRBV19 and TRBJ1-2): DGGITQSPKYLFRKEGQNVTLSCEQNLNHDAMYWYRQDPGQGLRLIYYSQIVNDFQKGDIAEGYSVSREKKESFPLTVTSAQKNPTAFYLCASSITAGQGTGYTFGSGTRLTVV.

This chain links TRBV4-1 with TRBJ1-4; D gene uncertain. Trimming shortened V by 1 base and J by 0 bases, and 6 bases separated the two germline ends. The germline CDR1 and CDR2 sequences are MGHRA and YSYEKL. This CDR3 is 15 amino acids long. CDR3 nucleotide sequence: TGCGCCAGCAGCCAAGGGGTTGCAACTAATGAAAAACTGTTTTTT. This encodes CASSQGVATNEKLFF.

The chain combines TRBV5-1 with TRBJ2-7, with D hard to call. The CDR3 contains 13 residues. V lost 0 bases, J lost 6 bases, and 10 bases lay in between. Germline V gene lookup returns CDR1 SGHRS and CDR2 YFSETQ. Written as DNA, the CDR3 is TGCGCCAGCAGCTTGGACAGTTATCTCGAGCAGTACTTC. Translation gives CASSLDSYLEQYF.

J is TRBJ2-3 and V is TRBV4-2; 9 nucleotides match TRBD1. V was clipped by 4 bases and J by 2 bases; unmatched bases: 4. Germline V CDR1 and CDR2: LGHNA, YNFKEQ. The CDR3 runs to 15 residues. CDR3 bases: TGTGCCAGCAGCCCGGGACAGGGAGACACAGATACGCAGTATTTT. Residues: CASSPGQGDTDTQYF.

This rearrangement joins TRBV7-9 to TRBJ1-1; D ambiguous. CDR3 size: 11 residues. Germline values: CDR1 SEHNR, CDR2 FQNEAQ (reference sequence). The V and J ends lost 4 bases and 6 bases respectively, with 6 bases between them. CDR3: CASSSLAEAFF. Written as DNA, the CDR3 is TGTGCCAGCAGCTCGCTGGCTGAAGCTTTCTTT.

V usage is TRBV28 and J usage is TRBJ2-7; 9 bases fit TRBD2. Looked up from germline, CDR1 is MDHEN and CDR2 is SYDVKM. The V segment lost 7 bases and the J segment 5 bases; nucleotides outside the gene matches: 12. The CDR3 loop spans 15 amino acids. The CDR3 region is CASTITGLANHEQYF. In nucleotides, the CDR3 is TGTGCCAGCACAATAACGGGACTAGCTAACCACGAGCAGTACTTC.

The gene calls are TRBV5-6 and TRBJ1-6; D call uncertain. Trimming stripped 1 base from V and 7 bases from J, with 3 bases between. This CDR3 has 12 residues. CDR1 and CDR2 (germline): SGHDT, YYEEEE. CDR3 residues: CASSLPNSPLHF. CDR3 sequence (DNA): TGTGCCAGCAGCTTGCCCAATTCACCCCTCCACTTT. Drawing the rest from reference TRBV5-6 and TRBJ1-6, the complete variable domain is DAGVTQSPTHLIKTRGQQVTLRCSPKSGHDTVSWYQQALGQGPQFIFQYYEEEERQRGNFPDRFSGHQFPNYSSELNVNALLLGDSALYLCASSLPNSPLHFGNGTRLTVT.

CDR3 residues: CASSPGAGDPGEQYF. CDR3 DNA: TGTGCCAGCAGCCCAGGGGCGGGGGACCCGGGGGAGCAGTACTTC. The rearrangement joins TRBV13 to TRBJ2-7, with D perhaps TRBD2 (7 bases). Trimming stripped 5 bases from V and 7 bases from J, with 21 bases between. In germline, CDR1 is PRHDT, CDR2 FYEKMQ (reference sequence). This CDR3 has 15 amino acids. Full variable domain (outside the CDR3, taken from reference TRBV13 and TRBJ2-7): AAGVIQSPRHLIKEKRETATLKCYPIPRHDTVYWYQQGPGQDPQFLISFYEKMQSDKGSIPDRFSAQQFSDYHSELNMSSLELGDSALYFCASSPGAGDPGEQYFGPGTRLTVT.

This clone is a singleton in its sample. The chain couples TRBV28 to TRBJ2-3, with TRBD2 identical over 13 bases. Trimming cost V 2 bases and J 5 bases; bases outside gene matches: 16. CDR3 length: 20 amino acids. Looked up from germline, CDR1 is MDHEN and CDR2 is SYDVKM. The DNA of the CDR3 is TGTGCCAGCAGTTTAAGTGTATCGGGTACTAGCGGGGGGGTGCTAGATACGCAGTATTTT. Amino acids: CASSLSVSGTSGGVLDTQYF.

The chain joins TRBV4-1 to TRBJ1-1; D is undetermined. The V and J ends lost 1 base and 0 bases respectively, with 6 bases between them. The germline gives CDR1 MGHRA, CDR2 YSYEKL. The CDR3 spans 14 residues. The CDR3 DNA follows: TGCGCCAGCAGCCAAGGGGGTGTGAACACTGAAGCTTTCTTT. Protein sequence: CASSQGGVNTEAFF.

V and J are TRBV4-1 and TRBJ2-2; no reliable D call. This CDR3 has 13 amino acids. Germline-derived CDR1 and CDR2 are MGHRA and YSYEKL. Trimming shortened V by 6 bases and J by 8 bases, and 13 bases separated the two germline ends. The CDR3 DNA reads TGCGCCAGCAGTTTTTTGGTATCGGGGGAGCTGTTTTTT. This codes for CASSFLVSGELFF.

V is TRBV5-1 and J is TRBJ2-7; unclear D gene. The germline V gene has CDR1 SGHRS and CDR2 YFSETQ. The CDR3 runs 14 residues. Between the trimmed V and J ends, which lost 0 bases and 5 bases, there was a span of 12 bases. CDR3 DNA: TGCGCCAGCAGCTTGGATGTAGGGCTCGACGAGCAGTACTTC. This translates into CASSLDVGLDEQYF.

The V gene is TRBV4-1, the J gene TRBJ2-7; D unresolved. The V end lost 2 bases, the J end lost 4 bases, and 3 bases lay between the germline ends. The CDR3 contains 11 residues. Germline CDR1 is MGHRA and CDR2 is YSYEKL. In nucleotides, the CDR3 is TGCGCCAGCAGCCAAAGGTACGAGCAGTACTTC. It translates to CASSQRYEQYF.

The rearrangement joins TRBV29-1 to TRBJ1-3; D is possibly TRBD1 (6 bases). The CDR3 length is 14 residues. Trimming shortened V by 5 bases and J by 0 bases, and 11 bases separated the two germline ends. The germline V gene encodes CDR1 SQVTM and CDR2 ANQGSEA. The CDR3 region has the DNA TGCAGCGTTTGTGACAGGCGCTCTGGAAACACCATATATTTT. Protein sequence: CSVCDRRSGNTIYF.